Shown below are 7 T cell receptor beta chains from a single sample sequenced in a study of HIV-infected patients and healthy controls. MiXCR, run by TCRdb on the 5' RACE reads, gives a single entry per CDR3 protein. Here the sample spans about 63,000 distinct CDR3 sequences, around 16% being singletons. The sequenced material came from CD4+ T cells from blood. These receptors came from a human donor in good health.

The chain couples TRBV14 to TRBJ1-1; a possible D gene is TRBD1 (5 bases). The CDR3 loop spans 16 amino acids. Trimming took off 0 bases at V and 6 bases at J, with 17 bases between the two ends. CDR1 SGHDN and CDR2 FVKESK come from the germline V gene. The CDR3 DNA sequence: TGTGCCAGCAGCCAAGATACTTTCAGGGTTAGGCCTGAAGCTTTCTTT. This codes for CASSQDTFRVRPEAFF.

This sequence joins TRBV18 and TRBJ1-1, with D perhaps matching TRBD1 (6 bases). The ends were cut back, 5 bases at V and 1 base at J, with 17 bases in the middle. The CDR3 spans 16 residues. The germline CDR1 and CDR2 sequences are KGHSH and LQKENI. The CDR3 here is CASSEVQGLRNTEAFF. CDR3 nucleotides: TGTGCCAGCTCAGAGGTACAGGGCTTAAGGAACACTGAAGCTTTCTTT.

This clonotype occurred a few times. The CDR3 here is CASSLSLAGSTDTQYF. CDR3 nucleotide sequence: TGTGCCAGCAGCTTATCTCTAGCGGGAAGCACAGATACGCAGTATTTT. This chain joins TRBV7-2 and TRBJ2-3, with 9 bases lining up with TRBD2. The CDR3 extends over 16 amino acids. Germline V gene data show CDR1 as SGHTA and CDR2 as FQGNSA. The trim removed 2 bases at V and 0 bases at J, leaving 3 bases unmatched.

The table lists this clonotype with a few counts. The chain couples TRBV28 to TRBJ1-5; D possibly corresponds to TRBD1 (5 bases). This CDR3 spans 15 amino acids. Per the germline V gene, CDR1 is MDHEN and CDR2 is SYDVKM. The V end lost 5 bases, the J end lost 7 bases, and 18 bases lay between the germline ends. This chain's CDR3 is CASSNRRESGQPQHF. In DNA form, the CDR3 reads TGTGCCAGCAGTAATCGCAGGGAAAGTGGACAGCCCCAGCATTTT. Drawing the rest from reference TRBV28 and TRBJ1-5, the complete variable domain is DVKVTQSSRYLVKRTGEKVFLECVQDMDHENMFWYRQDPGLGLRLIYFSYDVKMKEKGDIPEGYSVSREKKERFSLILESASTNQTSMYLCASSNRRESGQPQHFGDGTRLSIL.

The V call is TRBV9, the J call TRBJ1-4; maybe TRBD1 (6 bases). Germline loops: CDR1 SGDLS, CDR2 YYNGEE. Trimming shortened V by 2 bases and J by 8 bases, and 19 bases separated the two germline ends. This CDR3 comprises 16 residues. For the CDR3, the DNA is TGTGCCAGCAGCGTTGAGGGACACGGAAGTGGCGAAAAACTGTTTTTT. It yields the protein CASSVEGHGSGEKLFF. Together with reference TRBV9 and TRBJ1-4, the CDR3 gives the full variable domain: DSGVTQTPKHLITATGQRVTLRCSPRSGDLSVYWYQQSLDQGLQFLIQYYNGEERAKGNILERFSAQQFPDLHSELNLSSLELGDSALYFCASSVEGHGSGEKLFFGSGTQLSVL.

V and J are TRBV25-1 and TRBJ1-1; TRBD1 matches at 7 bases. This CDR3 region has 19 residues. Unmatched junction bases numbered 16, after V lost 3 bases and J lost 0 bases. Germline V gives CDR1 MGHDK, CDR2 SYGVNS. CDR3 sequence reads: CASSEVLGGQSILNTEAFF. The CDR3 nucleotides read TGTGCCAGCAGTGAGGTATTGGGGGGACAGTCCATCTTGAACACTGAAGCTTTCTTT.

This clonotype has only a few counts. The rearrangement joins TRBV6-2 or TRBV6-3 to TRBJ1-5, with no clear D. The V gene lost 7 bases and the J gene lost 4 bases, with 23 bases spanning the gap. The CDR3 spans 17 residues. CDR1 and CDR2 (germline): MNHEY, SVGEGT. CDR3 nucleotide sequence: TGTGCCAGCAATCCCGACGGGAGGCCGAACGAAAATCAGCCCCAGCATTTT. Translating it yields CASNPDGRPNENQPQHF.